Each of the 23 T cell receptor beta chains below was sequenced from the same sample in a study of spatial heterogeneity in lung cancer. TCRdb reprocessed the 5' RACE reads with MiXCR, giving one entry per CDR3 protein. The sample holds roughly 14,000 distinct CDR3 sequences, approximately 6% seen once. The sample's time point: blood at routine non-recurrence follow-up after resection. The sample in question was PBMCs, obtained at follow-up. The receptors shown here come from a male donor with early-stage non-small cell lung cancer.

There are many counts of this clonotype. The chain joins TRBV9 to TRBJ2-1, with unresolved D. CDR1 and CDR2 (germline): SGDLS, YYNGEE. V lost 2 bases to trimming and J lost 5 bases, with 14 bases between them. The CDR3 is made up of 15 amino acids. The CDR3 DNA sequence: TGTGCCAGCAGCGTCCGGAGCTCCGGAAACAATGAGCAGTTCTTC. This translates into CASSVRSSGNNEQFF.

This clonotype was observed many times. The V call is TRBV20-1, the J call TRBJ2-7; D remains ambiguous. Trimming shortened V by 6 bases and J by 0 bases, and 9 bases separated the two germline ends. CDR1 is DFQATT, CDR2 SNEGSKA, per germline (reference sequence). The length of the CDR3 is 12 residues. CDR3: CSASSRSYEQYF. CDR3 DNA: TGCAGTGCCTCCAGCCGCTCCTACGAGCAGTACTTC.

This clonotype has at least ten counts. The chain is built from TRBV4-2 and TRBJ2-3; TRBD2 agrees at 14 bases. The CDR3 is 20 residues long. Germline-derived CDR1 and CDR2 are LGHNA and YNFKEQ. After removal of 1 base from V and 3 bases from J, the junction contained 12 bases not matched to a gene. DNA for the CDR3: TGTGCCAGCAGCCAAGCCCCTGAGTGGACTAGCGGGAGGCCTACAGATACGCAGTATTTT. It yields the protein CASSQAPEWTSGRPTDTQYF.

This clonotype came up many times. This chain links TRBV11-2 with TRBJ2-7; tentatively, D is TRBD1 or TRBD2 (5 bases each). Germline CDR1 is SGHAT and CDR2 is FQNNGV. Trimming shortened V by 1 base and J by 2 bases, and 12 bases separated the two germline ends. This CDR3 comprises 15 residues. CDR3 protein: CASSLVGTETYEQYF. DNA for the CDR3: TGTGCCAGCAGCTTAGTTGGGACCGAGACCTACGAGCAGTACTTC.

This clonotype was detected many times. The CDR3 loop is CASSLAGAIQETQYF. CDR3 sequence (DNA): TGTGCCAGCAGCTTAGCGGGGGCAATCCAAGAGACCCAGTACTTC. V gene TRBV7-3 combines with J gene TRBJ2-5; perhaps TRBD2 as D (7 bases). Trimming took off 2 bases at V and 1 base at J, with 11 bases between the two ends. This CDR3 region has 15 residues. Germline V gene sequence: CDR1 SGHTA, CDR2 FQGTGA.

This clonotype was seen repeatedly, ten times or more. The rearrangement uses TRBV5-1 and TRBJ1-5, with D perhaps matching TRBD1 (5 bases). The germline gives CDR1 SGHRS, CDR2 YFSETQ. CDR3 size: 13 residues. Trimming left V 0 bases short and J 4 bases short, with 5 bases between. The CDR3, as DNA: TGCGCCAGCAGCTTGGCAGGGAATCAGCCCCAGCATTTT. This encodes CASSLAGNQPQHF.

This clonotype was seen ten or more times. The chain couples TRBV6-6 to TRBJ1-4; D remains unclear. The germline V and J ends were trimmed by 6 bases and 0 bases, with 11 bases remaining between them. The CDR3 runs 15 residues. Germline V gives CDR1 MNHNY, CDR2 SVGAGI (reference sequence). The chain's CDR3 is CASRKAVSTNEKLFF. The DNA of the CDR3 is TGTGCCAGCAGAAAGGCGGTGTCAACTAATGAAAAACTGTTTTTT.

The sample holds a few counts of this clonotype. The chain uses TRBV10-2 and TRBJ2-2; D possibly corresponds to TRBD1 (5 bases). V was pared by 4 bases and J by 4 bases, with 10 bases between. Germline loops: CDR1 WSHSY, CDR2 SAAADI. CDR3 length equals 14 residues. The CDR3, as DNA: TGCGCCAGCAGTGTTTTAGGGGCCACCGGGGAGCTGTTTTTT. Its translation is CASSVLGATGELFF.

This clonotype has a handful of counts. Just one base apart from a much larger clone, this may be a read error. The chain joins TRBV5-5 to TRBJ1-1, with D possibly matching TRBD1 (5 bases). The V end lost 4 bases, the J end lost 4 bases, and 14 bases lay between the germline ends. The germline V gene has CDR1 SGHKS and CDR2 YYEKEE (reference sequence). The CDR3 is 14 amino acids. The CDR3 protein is CASSRGHGITEAFF. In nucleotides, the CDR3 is TGTGCCAGCAGCCGTGGACATGGGATCACTGAAGCTTTCTTT.

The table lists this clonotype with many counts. CDR3 residues: CASRDSRSYEQYF. As DNA, the CDR3 is TGTGCCAGCCGGGACAGCCGCTCCTACGAGCAGTACTTC. This chain links TRBV28 with TRBJ2-7; 7 bases match TRBD1. After removal of 8 bases from V and 0 bases from J, the junction contained 4 bases not matched to a gene. The CDR3 extends over 13 amino acids. Germline CDR1 reads MDHEN; CDR2 reads SYDVKM.

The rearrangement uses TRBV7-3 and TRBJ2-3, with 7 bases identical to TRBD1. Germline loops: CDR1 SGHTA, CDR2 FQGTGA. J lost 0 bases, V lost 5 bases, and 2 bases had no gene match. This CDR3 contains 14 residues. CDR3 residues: CASSMGQSTDTQYF. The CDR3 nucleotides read TGTGCCAGCAGCATGGGACAGAGCACAGATACGCAGTATTTT.

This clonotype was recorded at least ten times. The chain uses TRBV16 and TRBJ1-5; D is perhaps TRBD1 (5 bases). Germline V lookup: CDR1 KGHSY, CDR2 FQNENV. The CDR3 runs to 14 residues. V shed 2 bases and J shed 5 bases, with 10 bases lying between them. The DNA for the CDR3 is TGTGCCAGCAGCCAAGGGGACTCTTATCAGCCCCAGCATTTT. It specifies CASSQGDSYQPQHF.

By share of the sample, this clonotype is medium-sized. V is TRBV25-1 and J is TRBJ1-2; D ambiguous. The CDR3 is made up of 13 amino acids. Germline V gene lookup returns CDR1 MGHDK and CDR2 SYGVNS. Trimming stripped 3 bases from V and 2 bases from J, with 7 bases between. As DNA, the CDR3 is TGTGCCAGCAGTGATTCAGACAACTATGGCTACACCTTC. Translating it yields CASSDSDNYGYTF.

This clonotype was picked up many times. The CDR3 sequence is CASSSGTGEETQYF. Written as DNA, the CDR3 is TGTGCCAGCAGCTCCGGGACAGGGGAAGAGACCCAGTACTTC. The J gene is TRBJ2-5, the V gene TRBV11-2; 10 nucleotides align to TRBD1. J lost 3 bases, V lost 4 bases, and 2 bases had no gene match. The CDR3 has 14 residues. CDR1 SGHAT and CDR2 FQNNGV come from the germline V gene.

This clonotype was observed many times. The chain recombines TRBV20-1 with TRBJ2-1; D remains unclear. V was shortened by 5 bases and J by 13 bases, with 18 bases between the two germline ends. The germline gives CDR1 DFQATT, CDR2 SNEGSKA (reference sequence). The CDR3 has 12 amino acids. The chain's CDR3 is CSAPKGGYNQFF. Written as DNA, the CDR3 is TGCAGTGCTCCCAAGGGCGGCTACAACCAGTTCTTC.

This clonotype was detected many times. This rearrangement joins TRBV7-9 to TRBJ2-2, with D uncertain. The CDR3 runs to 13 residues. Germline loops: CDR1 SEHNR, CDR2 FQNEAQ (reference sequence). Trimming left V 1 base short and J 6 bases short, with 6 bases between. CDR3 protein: CASSLGTPGELFF. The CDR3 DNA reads TGTGCCAGCAGCTTAGGCACGCCCGGGGAGCTGTTTTTT.

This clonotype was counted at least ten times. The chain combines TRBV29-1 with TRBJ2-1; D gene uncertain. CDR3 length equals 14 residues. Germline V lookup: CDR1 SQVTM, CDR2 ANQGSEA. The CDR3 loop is CSHSGSSSYNEQFF. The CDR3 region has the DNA TGCAGTCACTCGGGCAGCAGCTCCTACAATGAGCAGTTCTTC.

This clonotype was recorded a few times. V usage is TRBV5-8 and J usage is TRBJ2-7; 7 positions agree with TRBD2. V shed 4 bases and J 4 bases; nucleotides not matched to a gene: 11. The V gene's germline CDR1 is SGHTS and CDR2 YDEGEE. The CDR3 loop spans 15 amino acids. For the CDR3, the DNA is TGTGCCAGCAGCCAGCCGGGACTAATTAATTACGAGCAGTACTTC. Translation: CASSQPGLINYEQYF.

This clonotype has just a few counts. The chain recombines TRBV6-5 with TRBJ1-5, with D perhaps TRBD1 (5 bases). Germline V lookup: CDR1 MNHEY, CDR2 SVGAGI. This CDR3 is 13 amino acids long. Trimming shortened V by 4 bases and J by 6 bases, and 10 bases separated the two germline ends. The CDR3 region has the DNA TGTGCCAGCAGTTCTCAGGGTAGTCAGCCCCAGCATTTT. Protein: CASSSQGSQPQHF.

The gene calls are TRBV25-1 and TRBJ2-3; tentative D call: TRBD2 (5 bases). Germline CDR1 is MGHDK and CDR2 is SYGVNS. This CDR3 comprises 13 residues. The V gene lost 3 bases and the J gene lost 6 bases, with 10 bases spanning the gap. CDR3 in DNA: TGTGCCAGCAGTGATAGTAGGGAGGATACGCAGTATTTT. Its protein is CASSDSREDTQYF.

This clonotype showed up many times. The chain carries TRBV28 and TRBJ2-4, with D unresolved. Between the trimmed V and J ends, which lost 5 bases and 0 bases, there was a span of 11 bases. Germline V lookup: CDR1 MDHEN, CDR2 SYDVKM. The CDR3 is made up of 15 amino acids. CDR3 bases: TGTGCCAGCAGTCCAATATACTTAGCCAAAAACATTCAGTACTTC. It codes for CASSPIYLAKNIQYF.

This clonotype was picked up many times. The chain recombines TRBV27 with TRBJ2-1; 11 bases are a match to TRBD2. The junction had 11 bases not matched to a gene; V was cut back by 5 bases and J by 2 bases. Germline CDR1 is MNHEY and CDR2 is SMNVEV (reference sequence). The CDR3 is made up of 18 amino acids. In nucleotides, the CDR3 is TGTGCCAGCAGTAACCGTGGTAGCGGGAGGGGGGCCTACAATGAGCAGTTCTTC. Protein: CASSNRGSGRGAYNEQFF.

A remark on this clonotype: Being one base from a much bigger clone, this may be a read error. CDR3 sequence (DNA): TGTGCCAGCAGTTTAGGGGAGGGGTTCGCAGAGACCCAGTACTTC. It yields the protein CASSLGEGFAETQYF. The chain combines TRBV27 with TRBJ2-5; 7 nucleotides line up with TRBD2. Looked up from germline, CDR1 is MNHEY and CDR2 is SMNVEV (reference sequence). The CDR3 spans 15 residues. Unmatched junction bases numbered 7, after V lost 2 bases and J lost 4 bases.